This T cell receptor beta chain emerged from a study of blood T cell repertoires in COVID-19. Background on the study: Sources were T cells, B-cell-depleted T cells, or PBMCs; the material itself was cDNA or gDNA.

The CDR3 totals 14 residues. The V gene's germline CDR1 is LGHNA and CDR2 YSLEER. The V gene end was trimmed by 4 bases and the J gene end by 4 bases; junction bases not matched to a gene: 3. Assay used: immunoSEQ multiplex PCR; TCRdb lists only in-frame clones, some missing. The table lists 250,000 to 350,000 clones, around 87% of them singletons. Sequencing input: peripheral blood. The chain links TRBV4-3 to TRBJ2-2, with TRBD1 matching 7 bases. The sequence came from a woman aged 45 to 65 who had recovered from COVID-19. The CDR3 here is CASSPQGVTGELFF. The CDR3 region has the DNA TGCGCCAGCAGCCCCCAGGGGGTCACCGGGGAGCTGTTTTTT.